A single sample gave rise to the 14 T cell receptor beta chains below, sequenced in a study of cytomegalovirus exposure and HLA in healthy donors. The PCR made use of 60 Vbeta and 13 Jbeta primers. Some clones are missing from TCRdb's copy, which holds only in-frame ones; the method was immunoSEQ multiplex PCR. The sample has about 110,000 clones. Input material: PBMCs. These receptors all stem from a young man in good health and CMV-seronegative.

The chain has TRBV5-1 and TRBJ2-5, with D uncertain. This CDR3 contains 13 residues. Trimming pared 1 base from V and 1 base from J, leaving 5 bases between. Germline-derived CDR1 and CDR2 are SGHRS and YFSETQ. The CDR3 coding sequence is TGCGCCAGCAGCTTGAACATCCAAGAGACCCAGTACTTC. This gives the protein CASSLNIQETQYF.

The rearrangement links TRBV28 to TRBJ2-2, with 10 bases matching TRBD2. Germline loops: CDR1 MDHEN, CDR2 SYDVKM. The CDR3 is made up of 15 amino acids. After removal of 7 bases from V and 4 bases from J, the junction contained 6 bases not matched to a gene. The CDR3 loop reads CASKLTSGITGELFF. The CDR3, as DNA: TGTGCCAGCAAGTTAACTAGCGGGATCACCGGGGAGCTGTTTTTT.

The V gene is TRBV6-5, the J gene TRBJ2-2; D might be TRBD2 (6 bases). The CDR3 is 16 residues long. The V gene's germline CDR1 is MNHEY and CDR2 SVGAGI. Trimming removed 2 bases at V and 1 base at J, with 11 bases between. CDR3 amino acids: CASSYEGGRNTGELFF. DNA for the CDR3: TGTGCCAGCAGTTACGAAGGAGGGAGGAACACCGGGGAGCTGTTTTTT.

The chain links TRBV10-3 to TRBJ2-5, with D tentatively TRBD2 (6 bases). The J call is uncertain, as TRBJ2-7 better fits the DNA end. CDR1 is ENHRY and CDR2 is SYGVKD in the germline V gene. The length of the CDR3 is 14 residues. The CDR3 is CAISTGGASDEQYF. For the CDR3, the DNA is TGTGCCATCAGCACTGGAGGGGCGTCGGACGAGCAGTACTTC.

The J gene is TRBJ1-1, the V gene TRBV15, with D maybe TRBD1 (6 bases). Germline CDR1 LNHNV, CDR2 YYDKDF (reference sequence). This CDR3 is built from 13 residues. V gave up 1 base and J gave up 6 bases, with 9 bases separating them. Here the CDR3 reads CATSRGQVSEAFF. The CDR3 nucleotides are TGTGCCACCAGCAGAGGACAGGTCTCTGAAGCTTTCTTT.

The chain is built from TRBV7-9 and TRBJ2-3; 7 bases agree with TRBD1. This CDR3 comprises 16 residues. The V segment lost 6 bases and the J segment 3 bases; nucleotides outside the gene matches: 12. CDR1 and CDR2 (germline): SEHNR, FQNEAQ (reference sequence). Written as DNA, the CDR3 is TGTGCCAGCAGTCCTACCGGGACAGCGGCTACAGATACGCAGTATTTT. Protein product: CASSPTGTAATDTQYF.

CDR3 nucleotide sequence: TGTGCCAGTAGTGACCGGGCCCAGGGGTACTATGGCTACACCTTC. Translating gives CASSDRAQGYYGYTF. The J gene is TRBJ1-2, the V gene TRBV19, with a weak D call TRBD1 (6 bases). Trimming pared 5 bases from V and 3 bases from J, leaving 16 bases between. This CDR3 is 15 amino acids long. The germline V gene encodes CDR1 LNHDA and CDR2 SQIVND (reference sequence).

The chain is built from TRBV18 and TRBJ1-1, with a weak D call TRBD1 (6 bases). CDR3 length equals 15 residues. V was pared by 6 bases and J by 1 base, with 15 bases between. Germline V lookup: CDR1 KGHSH, CDR2 LQKENI. The CDR3 region has the DNA TGTGCCAGCTCGCCCAGCTTGACAGGGAACACTGAAGCTTTCTTT. Translation: CASSPSLTGNTEAFF.

The chain joins TRBV11-2 to TRBJ2-5; TRBD1 aligns across 7 bases. The germline gives CDR1 SGHAT, CDR2 FQNNGV. Unmatched junction bases numbered 4, after V lost 3 bases and J lost 3 bases. This CDR3 region has 14 residues. This chain's CDR3 is CASSLFDREETQYF. The CDR3 nucleotides are TGTGCCAGCAGCTTGTTTGACAGGGAAGAGACCCAGTACTTC. Full variable domain (outside the CDR3, taken from reference TRBV11-2 and TRBJ2-5): EAGVAQSPRYKIIEKRQSVAFWCNPISGHATLYWYQQILGQGPKLLIQFQNNGVVDDSQLPKDRFSAERLKGVDSTLKIQPAKLEDSAVYLCASSLFDREETQYFGPGTRLLVL.

This chain uses TRBV5-6 with TRBJ2-4; 7 bases map to TRBD1. CDR1 is SGHDT, CDR2 YYEEEE, per germline. This CDR3 contains 16 residues. The V segment lost 4 bases and the J segment 0 bases; nucleotides outside the gene matches: 7. The CDR3 coding sequence is TGTGCCAGCAGCCGAGGGACAGACATAGCCAAAAACATTCAGTACTTC. This codes for CASSRGTDIAKNIQYF.

This rearrangement joins TRBV19 to TRBJ1-5; 9 nucleotides align to TRBD1. After removal of 5 bases from V and 15 bases from J, the junction contained 14 bases not matched to a gene. Germline CDR1 LNHDA, CDR2 SQIVND (reference sequence). The CDR3 is made up of 14 amino acids. This chain's CDR3 is CASSDPGTGTPRHF. The CDR3 DNA is TGTGCCAGTAGTGATCCCGGGACAGGGACCCCTCGGCATTTT.

The chain combines TRBV9 with TRBJ1-6; D is undetermined. Germline CDR1 and CDR2: SGDLS and YYNGEE. The CDR3 has 15 amino acids. The germline V and J ends were trimmed by 0 bases and 9 bases, with 13 bases remaining between them. For the CDR3, the DNA is TGTGCCAGCAGCGTAGTGTCGGACCTAGCTTCACCCCTCCACTTT. Residues: CASSVVSDLASPLHF.

The chain couples TRBV6-5 to TRBJ1-2, with TRBD1 matching 8 bases. V was pared by 3 bases and J by 3 bases, with 6 bases of the junction left unmatched. Germline assignment: CDR1 MNHEY and CDR2 SVGAGI. This CDR3 has 15 residues. The CDR3 is CASSYTGTGDYGYTF. The DNA of the CDR3 is TGTGCCAGCAGTTATACCGGGACAGGTGACTATGGCTACACCTTC.

The V gene is TRBV27, the J gene TRBJ2-1; TRBD2 matches at 11 bases. V shed 4 bases, J shed 6 bases, and the junction held 8 bases outside the gene matches. The CDR3 loop spans 16 amino acids. Germline V gene lookup returns CDR1 MNHEY and CDR2 SMNVEV (reference sequence). The CDR3 loop reads CASSSFSGGASNEQFF. CDR3 nucleotide sequence: TGTGCCAGCAGTTCCTTTAGCGGGGGGGCGTCCAATGAGCAGTTCTTC.